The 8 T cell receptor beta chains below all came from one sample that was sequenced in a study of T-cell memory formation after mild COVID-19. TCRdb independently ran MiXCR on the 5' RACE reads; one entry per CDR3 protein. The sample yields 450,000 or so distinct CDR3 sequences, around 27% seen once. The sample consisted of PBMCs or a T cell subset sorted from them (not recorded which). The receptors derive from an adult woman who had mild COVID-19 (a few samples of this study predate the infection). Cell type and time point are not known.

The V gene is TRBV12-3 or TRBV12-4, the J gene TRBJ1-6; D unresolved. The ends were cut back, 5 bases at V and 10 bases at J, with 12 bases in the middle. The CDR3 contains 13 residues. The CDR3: CASSAETESPLHF. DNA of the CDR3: TGTGCCAGCAGTGCCGAGACGGAATCACCCCTCCACTTT.

CDR3 DNA sequence: TGCAGCGTGTCAGGGAATATGGAAGCTTTCTTT. It translates to CSVSGNMEAFF. The J gene is TRBJ1-1, the V gene TRBV29-1; D is perhaps TRBD1 (5 bases). V shed 6 bases and J shed 8 bases, with 13 bases lying between them. The CDR3 has 11 amino acids. Germline CDR1 SQVTM, CDR2 ANQGSEA.

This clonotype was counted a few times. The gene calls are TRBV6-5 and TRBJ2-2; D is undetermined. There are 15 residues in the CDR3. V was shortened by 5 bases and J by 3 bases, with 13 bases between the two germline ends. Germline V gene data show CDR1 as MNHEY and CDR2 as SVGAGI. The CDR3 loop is CASSQLVVDTGELFF. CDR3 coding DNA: TGTGCCAGCAGTCAACTCGTCGTGGACACCGGGGAGCTGTTTTTT.

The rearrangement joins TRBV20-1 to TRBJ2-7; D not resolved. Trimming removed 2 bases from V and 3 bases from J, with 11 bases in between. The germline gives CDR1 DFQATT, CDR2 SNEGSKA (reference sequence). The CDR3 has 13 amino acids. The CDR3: CSARSETVYEQYF. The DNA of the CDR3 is TGCAGTGCTAGATCCGAGACCGTCTACGAGCAGTACTTC.

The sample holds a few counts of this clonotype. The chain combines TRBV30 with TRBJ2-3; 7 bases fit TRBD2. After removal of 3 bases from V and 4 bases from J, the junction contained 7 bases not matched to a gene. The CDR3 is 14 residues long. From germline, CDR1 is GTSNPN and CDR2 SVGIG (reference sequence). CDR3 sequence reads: CAWSKRGGSDTQYF. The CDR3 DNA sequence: TGTGCCTGGAGCAAACGGGGAGGGTCAGATACGCAGTATTTT.

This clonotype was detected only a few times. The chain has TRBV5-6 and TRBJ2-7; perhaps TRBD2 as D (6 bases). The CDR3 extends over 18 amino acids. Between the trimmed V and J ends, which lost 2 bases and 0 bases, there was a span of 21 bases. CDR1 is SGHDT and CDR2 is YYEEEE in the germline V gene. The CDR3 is CASSFRSWAGRFSYEQYF. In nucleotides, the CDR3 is TGTGCCAGCAGCTTTCGATCTTGGGCGGGACGGTTCTCCTACGAGCAGTACTTC.

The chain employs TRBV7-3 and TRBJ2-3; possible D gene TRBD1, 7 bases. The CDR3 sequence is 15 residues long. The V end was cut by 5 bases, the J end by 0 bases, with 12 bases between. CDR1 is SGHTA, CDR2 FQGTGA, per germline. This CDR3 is CASSQGGLSTDTQYF. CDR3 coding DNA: TGTGCCAGCAGCCAGGGGGGACTTAGCACAGATACGCAGTATTTT.

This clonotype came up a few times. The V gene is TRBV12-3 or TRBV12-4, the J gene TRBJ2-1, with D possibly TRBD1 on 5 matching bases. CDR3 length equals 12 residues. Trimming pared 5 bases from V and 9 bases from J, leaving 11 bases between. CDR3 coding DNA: TGTGCCAGCAGTGTCCGACAGCTTGAGCAGTTCTTC. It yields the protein CASSVRQLEQFF.